Ten or more counts support the clone carrying this TCR beta chain. Its antigen is not known. This entry is derived from a study of human T cells and chemical hapten exposure. Study-wide context: Small differences in pooled library volume mainly drove the variation in TCR yields per sample.

TCRdb redid the calling of the RACE reads with MiXCR, one entry per CDR3 protein. Here the sample spans about 45,000 distinct CDR3 sequences, roughly 4.1% being singletons. The study's findings and limits: Among TCRs, those above 1 in 1000 frequency were unaffected by DPC sensitization.

Time point in this sample: healthy volunteer bleed at 2 weeks. Total RNA was extracted from unfractionated whole blood. The CDR3 extends over 12 amino acids. The V gene's germline CDR1 is MNHEY and CDR2 SMNVEV (reference sequence). V was trimmed by 6 bases and J by 5 bases, leaving 11 bases between them. V gene TRBV27 combines with J gene TRBJ2-7; a weak D match, TRBD1 (6 bases). Sequencing input: whole blood. The receptor comes from a human donor in good health. Some clones in this sample may be carry-over from other donors' samples. The CDR3 DNA is TGTGCCAGCAGGGCTGGGGGCCACGAGCAGTACTTC. As protein: CASRAGGHEQYF.